This T cell receptor beta chain is drawn from a study of T-cell memory formation after mild COVID-19. TCRdb re-analysed the 5' RACE reads in MiXCR, keeping a single row per CDR3 protein. Of around 400,000 distinct CDR3 sequences listed, 20% to 25% are singletons. CDR1 is SGHVS and CDR2 is FNYEAQ in the germline V gene. This CDR3 contains 20 residues. Trimming took 5 bases from V and 1 from J; bases not matched to a gene: 14. The receptor comes from an adult woman who had mild COVID-19 (a few samples of this study predate the infection). Cell type and time point are not known. Sequencing input: PBMCs or a T cell subset sorted from them (not recorded which). The chain is built from TRBV7-6 and TRBJ2-3; TRBD2 matches 14 bases. The CDR3 sequence is CASSNKRGTSGSRGTDTQYF. The DNA for the CDR3 is TGTGCCAGCAGCAACAAAAGAGGGACTAGCGGGAGTAGAGGCACAGATACGCAGTATTTT.